Listed below are T cell receptor beta chains from one sample, sequenced in a study of blood T cell repertoires in COVID-19. TCRdb's table, derived via immunoSEQ multiplex PCR, lists solely in-frame clones and lacks some. The repertoire holds 150,000 to 200,000 clones, more than 65% seen once, with around 10% in the top ten. The material sequenced was PBMCs or T cells enriched from blood (not recorded which). Receptor source: a man in his fifties who had recovered from COVID-19. Each CDR3 is given with its conserved first and last residue. The order of the fields is V gene, J gene, clone size, D gene, CDR3 DNA, CDR3 protein. D genes are given only for firm matches. The listing skips clone size in some rows; elsewhere it reads once, few, many or a size class.

TRBV7-9	TRBJ1-5	.	.	TGTGCCAGCAGCTTAGATAGTCAAAAAAATCAGCCCCAGCATTTT	CASSLDSQKNQPQHF
TRBV19	TRBJ1-6	.	.	TGTGCCAGTACCCCTACAGGGAGCTCCTATAATTCACCCCTCCACTTT	CASTPTGSSYNSPLHF
TRBV18	TRBJ2-1	.	.	TGTGCCAGCTCTCGAGGCGGGACTTACAATGAGCAGTTCTTC	CASSRGGTYNEQFF
TRBV27	TRBJ2-7	.	TRBD1	TGTGCCAGCAGTTTGACAGGGGCGAGCTACGAGCAGTACTTC	CASSLTGASYEQYF
TRBV18	TRBJ1-2	.	.	TGTGCCAGCTCACCGAGCTATGGCTACACCTTC	CASSPSYGYTF
TRBV27	TRBJ1-5	.	TRBD1	TGTGCCAGCAGTCCACAGGGGGCGAGGGGCCTGAGCAATCAGCCCCAGCATTTT	CASSPQGARGLSNQPQHF
TRBV18	TRBJ2-3	once	TRBD2	TGTGCCAGCTCACCACTTCCCTGGGGGACTAGCGGGATAAAGGGCACAGATACGCAGTATTTT	CASSPLPWGTSGIKGTDTQYF
TRBV12-3/TRBV12-4	TRBJ1-1	.	.	TGTGCCAGCAGTTTAGGGGGCGGCACTGAAGCTTTCTTT	CASSLGGGTEAFF
TRBV19	TRBJ2-3	.	TRBD2	TGTGCCAGTGCGGGACTAGCGGGTACAGATACGCAGTATTTT	CASAGLAGTDTQYF
TRBV28	TRBJ1-5	.	.	TGTGCCAGCAGTTTCCGTCAGCCCCAGCATTTT	CASSFRQPQHF
TRBV3-1/TRBV3-2	TRBJ1-5	.	.	TGTGCCAGCAGCGAAGGGCGGCGCGGCAGTCAGCCCCAGCATTTT	CASSEGRRGSQPQHF
TRBV24-1	TRBJ2-5	.	TRBD1	TGTGCCACCAGTGATTTGGGACAGGGGCTCTCAGAGACCCAGTACTTC	CATSDLGQGLSETQYF
TRBV3-1/TRBV3-2	TRBJ2-7	.	TRBD2	TGTGCCAGCAGCCAAGGACTAGCGGGGGGGACCCACGAGCAGTACTTC	CASSQGLAGGTHEQYF
TRBV5-4	TRBJ1-2	.	.	TGTGCCAGCAGCGCGACAGGCGGTGGCTACACCTTC	CASSATGGGYTF
TRBV5-5	TRBJ1-3	.	.	TGTGCCAGCAGCCCTTACAGCTCTGGAAACACCATATATTTT	CASSPYSSGNTIYF
TRBV24-1	TRBJ2-7	.	.	TGTGCCACCAGTGACCGTTACGAGCAGTACTTC	CATSDRYEQYF
TRBV28	TRBJ1-5	.	.	TGTGCCAGCAGTTTGGCCCAGGGCGGGGGACAGCCCCAGCATTTT	CASSLAQGGGQPQHF
TRBV28	TRBJ1-4	.	.	TGTGCCAGCACCCCCGGGGACATAGGGGAAAAACTGTTTTTT	CASTPGDIGEKLFF
TRBV21-1	TRBJ2-1	.	.	TGTGCCAGCAGCAAAAGGGGGGACAGGATCGACAATGAGCAGTTCTTC	CASSKRGDRIDNEQFF
TRBV5-1	TRBJ2-4	.	.	TGCGCCAGCAGCTTGGCAGGGATAAACATTCAGTACTTC	CASSLAGINIQYF
TRBV5-4	TRBJ2-7	.	TRBD1	TGTGCCAGCAGCTTGCCCGGACAGGGATCCTACGAGCAGTACTTC	CASSLPGQGSYEQYF
TRBV9	TRBJ1-1	.	TRBD1	TGTGCCAGCAGTGCGTCGGGACAGCCGGACACTGAAGCTTTCTTT	CASSASGQPDTEAFF
TRBV3-1/TRBV3-2	TRBJ2-3	.	TRBD2	TGTGCCAGCAGCCCACTAGCGGGGGACACAGATACGCAGTATTTT	CASSPLAGDTDTQYF
TRBV6-5	TRBJ1-1	.	.	TGTGCCAGCAGTTACCCCGAGGGTCATACTGAAGCTTTCTTT	CASSYPEGHTEAFF
TRBV2	TRBJ2-1	.	TRBD2	TGTGCCAGCAACCCTACAGCGGGGGGGAGCCCGGGTGAGCAGTTCTTC	CASNPTAGGSPGEQFF
TRBV18	TRBJ2-3	.	.	TGTGCCAGCTCACCACCAAGCGTTAGTACGCAGTATTTT	CASSPPSVSTQYF
TRBV19	TRBJ1-5	.	.	TGTGCCAGTAGTATTTCGGGGAATAAGAATCAGCCCCAGCATTTT	CASSISGNKNQPQHF
TRBV19	TRBJ2-2	.	.	TGTGCCAGTAGTAGGGGAGTTAGCGCCCTAAACACCGGGGAGCTGTTTTTT	CASSRGVSALNTGELFF
TRBV7-3	TRBJ1-3	.	.	TGTGCCAGCAGCTTGGACTTTCCTGGAAACACCATATATTTT	CASSLDFPGNTIYF
TRBV10-3	TRBJ2-2	.	TRBD1	TGTGCCACCTCGACAGGGTCGAATACCCCCGGGGAGCTGTTTTTT	CATSTGSNTPGELFF
TRBV7-9	TRBJ2-2	.	.	TGTGCCAGCAGCCTCCCCGGAGGGGCCGCGAACACCGGGGAGCTGTTTTTT	CASSLPGGAANTGELFF
TRBV5-1	TRBJ2-1	once	TRBD2	TGCGCCAGCAGCGGAGGGACTAGCGGGGGGGTCCCCTACAATGAGCAGTTCTTC	CASSGGTSGGVPYNEQFF
TRBV3-1/TRBV3-2	TRBJ2-5	.	.	TGTGCCAGCAGCCAAGACGGGGGCCAAGAGACCCAGTACTTC	CASSQDGGQETQYF
TRBV21-1	TRBJ2-3	.	.	TGTGCCAGCTCCCCAACCCCGACTAGCGGGGGGCGCACAGATACGCAGTATTTT	CASSPTPTSGGRTDTQYF
TRBV7-2	TRBJ2-5	.	TRBD1	TGTGCCAGCAGCTTAGACGGGACAGGGAAAGAGACCCAGTACTTC	CASSLDGTGKETQYF
TRBV27	TRBJ2-1	.	.	TGTGCCAGCAGTTCAGTTCCCAATGAGCAGTTCTTC	CASSSVPNEQFF
TRBV5-1	TRBJ2-2	.	TRBD1	TGCGCCAGCAGCCCGACCCAGGGGGTAAGCGGGGAGCTGTTTTTT	CASSPTQGVSGELFF
TRBV7-9	TRBJ1-1	.	.	TGTGCCAGCAGCTTAGGAATAGTGAACACTGAAGCTTTCTTT	CASSLGIVNTEAFF
TRBV6-5	TRBJ1-2	.	TRBD1	TGTGCCAGCTCCGACAGGGAGGTTGATGGCTACACCTTC	CASSDREVDGYTF
TRBV7-2	TRBJ2-5	.	.	TGTGCCAGCAGCTTAGTGGGCGACAGCCAAGAGACCCAGTACTTC	CASSLVGDSQETQYF
TRBV28	TRBJ2-6	.	.	TGTGCCAGCAGTTTATCAGGGATGAGCTCTGGGGCCAACGTCCTGACTTTC	CASSLSGMSSGANVLTF
TRBV28	TRBJ2-1	.	TRBD2	TGTGCCAGCAGCTCCTTTTCCGGGACTAGCGGGAGGGGTGAGCAGTTCTTC	CASSSFSGTSGRGEQFF
TRBV5-6	TRBJ1-4	.	.	TGTGCCAGCAGCTTGGGTGGCTTTGCTAATGAAAAACTGTTTTTT	CASSLGGFANEKLFF